This TCR beta chain is drawn from a study of blood T cell repertoires in COVID-19 (dated by TCRdb to about 2020). In the study overall: Samples from collaborators originated in the United States, Italy and Spain and spanned both the acute and convalescent phases of COVID-19. The material from the prospective study consisted of cDNA or gDNA derived from T cells, B-cell-depleted T cells, or PBMCs. The samples were drawn from two sources: the first 160 participants of the ongoing ImmuneRACE study, and over 950 subjects contributed by 6 global collaborators. The repertoires were made available in a free public database intended to serve as a resource for research on the immune response to SARS-CoV-2. Sample metadata almost always included a de-identified subject ID, COVID-19 status, age in years and sex. Subjects who had been exposed to COVID-19, were actively infected with it, or had recovered from it provided the deeply sampled blood TCRbeta repertoires that made up the dataset. Where available, HLA class I and class II types were taken from metadata supplied by the sample provider and were not determined by assay-based typing. Overall study results and their limits: The quantity of clinical and demographic metadata differed by source and by participant and was supplied without curation.

Participants in the prospective study were enrolled through a virtual design, were aged about 18 to 100 years, and lived in under 25 United States geographic areas. In the prospective study, cohorts were assigned on the basis of participant-reported clinical history obtained from a screening survey and a study questionnaire. Exposed participants had been in contact with someone with a PCR-confirmed or clinician-diagnosed COVID-19 case within 2 weeks of study entry. Mobile phlebotomists in the prospective study collected whole blood, serum and a nasopharyngeal or oropharyngeal swab from every participant. Over a roughly 2-month period, participants in the prospective study had the option of providing additional blood draws and questionnaires. Before DNA extraction, blood samples from the prospective study were shipped at room temperature or frozen. The cysteine opens and the phenylalanine closes a CDR3 of 13 amino acids. Of the read, only the CDR3 DNA is kept; its 39 bases are in frame from base 1. The germline V gene sets CDR1 to SQVTM and CDR2 to ANQGSEA. V is pruned by 7 bases and J by 2 bases, leaving 5 bases of the junction without a gene match.

TCRbeta CDR3 regions were amplified from genomic DNA using the immunoSEQ Assay, a bias-controlled multiplex PCR. In the original analysis: Nucleated cell counts per sample were estimated from amplification of reference gene primers within the assay. To quantify the absolute abundance of each unique TCRbeta CDR3 rearrangement, sequence reads were collapsed and filtered. For each sample, productive Simpson clonality was calculated as the square root of Simpson's diversity index across productive rearrangements. Sourced from immuneACCESS, this table was stored by TCRdb with only in-frame sequences that have V and J called. A share of the clones is absent; for the studies checked, an unresolved V gene accounts for under half, and the remainder has no known explanation. V, J and clone size were drawn from that table, and D and trimming were deduced from the DNA. This sample is represented by 300,000 to 350,000 clones; roughly 90% of them were singletons. 1% of the sample goes to the ten largest clones.

Of note for this clone: This receptor's antigen is unknown. No per-base quality is available; no much larger clone lies one base away.

The sequenced sample consisted of PBMCs or T cells enriched from blood (not recorded which). This receptor was identified in a woman in her thirties who had been exposed to COVID-19. The chain uses TRBV29-1 and TRBJ2-7, with 10 bases aligning to TRBD1. The CDR3 has the sequence CSGRTGGTYEQYF. The nucleotides read TGCAGCGGAAGGACAGGGGGAACCTACGAGCAGTACTTC.